This entry is about one T cell receptor beta chain. Its specificity is unknown. The primer mix had 60 Vbeta and 13 Jbeta primers. The table came from immunoSEQ multiplex PCR; TCRdb's copy has only in-frame clones and leaves some out. Here the sample spans 150,000 to 200,000 clones, roughly 86% being singletons. The record originates from a study of cytomegalovirus exposure and HLA in healthy donors. The study, taken as a whole, reports: The authors confirmed in vitro that a few CMV-associated chains were specific for CMV antigens.

The sequence came from a girl aged 10-17 years in good health and CMV-seropositive. The specimen was PBMCs.

The CDR3 DNA follows: TGTGCCAGCAGCTCCAGGACAGGGGGAAAAGAGACCCAGTACTTC. Encoded protein: CASSSRTGGKETQYF. J is TRBJ2-5 and V is TRBV11-2; TRBD1 matches at 10 bases. This CDR3 is 15 amino acids long. In germline, CDR1 is SGHAT, CDR2 FQNNGV. V gave up 4 bases and J gave up 3 bases; unmatched junction bases: 5.